This entry lists 5 T cell receptor beta chains sequenced from one sample in a study of T cell repertoires in cytomegalovirus infection. TCRdb recomputed calls from the reads with MiXCR, one row per CDR3 protein. The top ten hold 2.5% to 3.5% of the sample, which has approximately 750,000 distinct CDR3 sequences, 35% to 40% seen once. Sequenced input: PBMCs. These receptor sequences come from a human donor in good health (CMV status not recorded). Some clones in this sample may be carry-over from other donors' samples.

This clonotype showed up just a few times. The chain is built from TRBV6-6 and TRBJ2-7; 9 bases agree with TRBD1. The ends lost 2 bases at V and 5 bases at J; junction bases unmatched: 16. The CDR3 totals 18 residues. From germline, CDR1 is MNHNY and CDR2 SVGAGI (reference sequence). CDR3: CASSYRSTGGLTRNEQYF. For the CDR3, the DNA is TGTGCCAGCAGTTACAGATCAACAGGGGGCCTCACGAGGAACGAGCAGTACTTC.

This clonotype was counted a few times. The chain uses TRBV7-3 and TRBJ1-2; weak D call: TRBD1 (6 bases). Trimming took off 4 bases at V and 2 bases at J, with 17 bases between the two ends. This CDR3 is built from 16 residues. Germline CDR1 and CDR2: SGHTA and FQGTGA. The CDR3 DNA reads TGTGCCAGCAGCTCCAACCCCGGGACAAAAAACTATGGCTACACCTTC. Translating gives CASSSNPGTKNYGYTF.

Notes on this clonotype: This CDR3 fails to terminate in the conserved phenylalanine or tryptophan, so it likely reflects a read error. This sequence joins TRBV6-2 or TRBV6-3 and TRBJ2-5, with 7 positions matching TRBD1. Germline CDR1 reads MNHEY; CDR2 reads SVGEGT. V was clipped by 2 bases and J by 1 base; unmatched bases: 4. The CDR3 consists of 15 residues. The CDR3 DNA reads TGTGCCAGCAGTTACCGACAGGGTTTCCAAGAGACCCAGTACTTA. Its translation: CASSYRQGFQETQYL.

The chain is built from TRBV20-1 and TRBJ2-4; possibly TRBD1 for D (6 bases). This CDR3 region has 16 residues. Trimming stripped 0 bases from V and 9 bases from J, with 21 bases between. Germline V gives CDR1 DFQATT, CDR2 SNEGSKA (reference sequence). CDR3 bases: TGCAGTGCTAGAGATTATACAGGGATAAAGAGTAGCATTCAGTACTTC. Its protein is CSARDYTGIKSSIQYF.

This sequence joins TRBV6-1 and TRBJ2-7; 8 positions match TRBD1. Germline lookup yields CDR1 MNHNS and CDR2 SASEGT. Trimming took 6 bases from V and 0 from J; bases not matched to a gene: 7. The CDR3 extends over 15 amino acids. This CDR3 is CASSTFQGASYEQYF. The CDR3, as DNA: TGTGCCAGCAGCACTTTCCAGGGGGCCTCCTACGAGCAGTACTTC.